This T cell receptor (beta chain) was retrieved from a study of T cells after yellow fever vaccination. 5'RACE template switching generated TCR cDNA, adding a universal primer site and UMIs. TCRdb fed the 5' RACE reads into MiXCR, producing one record per CDR3 protein. The table records almost 600,000 distinct CDR3 sequences, about 13% of them present only once. Per the germline V gene, CDR1 is DFQATT and CDR2 is SNEGSKA (reference sequence). Deletions cut 3 bases from V and 4 bases from J, with 14 bases between. The CDR3 runs to 14 residues. The receptor was isolated from a man between 25 and 39 years old who received the YFV17D yellow fever vaccine. The sequencing here drew on PBMCs, taken on the day of the yellow fever booster vaccination. The rearrangement links TRBV20-1 to TRBJ2-3; D is undetermined. The chain's CDR3 is CSASELRSADTQYF. The CDR3 nucleotides are TGCAGTGCTAGCGAATTGCGGAGTGCAGATACGCAGTATTTT.